This T cell receptor (beta chain) was recovered during a study of T cell responses to AZD1222 COVID-19 vaccine. TCRdb's copy holds only in-frame clones and misses some; the assay was immunoSEQ multiplex PCR. Of about 150,000 clones in the sample, roughly 80% were seen once. A note on this clone: Its antigen is currently unknown.

Findings of the study overall: The study identified only six AZD1222 recipients as seropositive at baseline. Spike regions recognized by vaccine-associated CD4 TCRs spanned the protein, led by 160-218 and 743-854. The donors showed a predominance of white British ancestry and of females, with possible underestimation of clonal diversity.

V lost 1 base to trimming and J lost 10 bases, with 14 bases between them. CDR1 and CDR2 (germline): SGHNT, YENEEA. The CDR3 sequence is 14 residues long. The sequenced sample was peripheral blood, obtained on day 0 of MenACWY control vaccination. This sequence originates from an adult in good health. V gene TRBV11-3 combines with J gene TRBJ2-1; TRBD1 might be the D (5 bases). This chain's CDR3 is CASSLGGRSNEQFF. The CDR3 DNA sequence: TGTGCCAGCAGCTTAGGGGGCAGGTCTAACGAGCAGTTCTTC.